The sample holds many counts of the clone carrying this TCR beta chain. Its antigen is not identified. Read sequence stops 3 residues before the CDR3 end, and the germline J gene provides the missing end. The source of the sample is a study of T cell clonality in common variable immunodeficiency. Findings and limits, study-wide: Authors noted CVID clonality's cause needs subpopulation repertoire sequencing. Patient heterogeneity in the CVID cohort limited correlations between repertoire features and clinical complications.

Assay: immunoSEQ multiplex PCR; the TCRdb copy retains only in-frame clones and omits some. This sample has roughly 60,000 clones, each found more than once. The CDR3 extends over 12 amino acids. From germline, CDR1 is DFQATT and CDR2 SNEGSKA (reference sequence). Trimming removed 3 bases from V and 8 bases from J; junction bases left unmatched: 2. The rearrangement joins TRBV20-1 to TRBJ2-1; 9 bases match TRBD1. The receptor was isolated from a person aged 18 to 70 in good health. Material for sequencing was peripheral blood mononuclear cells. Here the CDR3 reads CSARDRGYEQFF. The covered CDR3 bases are TGCAGTGCTAGGGACAGGGGCTATGAG.